This T cell receptor (beta chain) originates from a study of cytomegalovirus exposure and HLA in healthy donors (TCRdb year 2017). For the study in its entirety: According to an earlier analysis of several hundred of the donors, 200 million or so T cells yielded 90 million to 140 million unique TCR beta sequences and approximately 300 Gb of sequence data. An early release that covered about 600 HLA-typed donors contained about 300 gigabases of sequencing data and about 84 million unique TCR sequences. Of the 300 to 500 genotyped donors, 65% to 90% were placed in the genetic ancestry cluster associated with self-reported Caucasian donors. The study was designed to test whether signatures of past pathogen exposure could be identified by cataloging public T cell receptors. Using immunosequencing, the study profiled T cell repertoires from around 680 subjects and related those repertoires to cytomegalovirus serostatus. In addition to the first cohort of 650 to 800 subjects, a separate validation cohort of approximately 120 different subjects was used. To predict cytomegalovirus infection status, the study combined high-throughput TCR immunosequencing, statistical association of individual TCRs with disease status, and machine learning. In a later analysis, previously published TCR beta repertoires from more than 500 donors were re-analyzed and high-resolution HLA genotyping was added so that TCR occurrence patterns could be studied. The later analysis used no new phenotypic data to find candidate immune exposures, relying instead on TCR beta sequences and their occurrence across donors. To decide whether each TCR beta V gene segment behaved as functional or pseudogenic, an earlier analysis of some 600 of the donors relied on high-throughput TCR beta sequencing. Donor age, sex, ethnicity and CMV serostatus were compiled alongside the repertoire data. A later genetic analysis took genome-wide SNP genotypes for 398 of the 666 donors and used that subset as a discovery cohort. All discovery cohort repertoires had been generated on a single sequencing platform. Class I and class II HLA loci were covered by the typing at four-digit resolution. The number of typed donors differed by locus: about 620-640 for A, B, C, DRB1 and DQB1; some 500 for DQA1; fewer than 610 for DPA1; and roughly 490 for DPB1. About five DR-DQ haplotypes were treated as single units for association and clustering because of strong linkage in the cohort. On average, around 200,000 unique TCR beta nucleotide sequences were sequenced per donor among some 430 genotyped donors of the cohort, with around 19% of those sequences being non-productive.

In total, approximately 690 healthy bone marrow donors made up the cohort. At the time of sampling, all cohort members were nominally healthy, though unrecorded immune exposures were likely present. The donor was CMV seropositive and belonged to the group of 250 to 300 seropositive cohort members. A peripheral blood sample was provided by each donor, and peripheral blood mononuclear cells were used for TCR beta sequencing. The Qiagen DNeasy Blood Extraction Kit was used to extract genomic DNA from the blood cell samples. This clone was counted a single time. There is no known antigen for this receptor. Base-call qualities are not available, and no considerably larger clone is one nucleotide away. Library construction relied on the immunoSEQ multiplex PCR assay. A mixture of 60 forward primers for TCR Vbeta segments and 13 reverse primers for TCR Jbeta segments was used in the multiplex PCR. The CDR3 region of rearranged TCR beta genes was amplified from genomic DNA with a multiplex PCR assay. The Illumina HiSeq System was used to sequence the amplified TCR beta libraries as 87-base-pair reads. Under the source paper's analysis protocol: A later analysis counted tens of millions of unique TCR beta chains across the 700 or so repertoires, and some 11 million of these chains were shared by at least two donors. To remove PCR and sequencing errors, raw reads were error-corrected and collapsed into unique sequences using a nearest-neighbor algorithm that merged closely related sequences. CDR3 sequences were aligned to IMGT reference sequences to assign V, D and J gene segments. For a sequence to be retained, at least a six-nucleotide match to both a V gene segment and a J gene segment was required. Rearrangements were called productive when the CDR3 lacked stop codons and stayed in frame with V and J; all others were non-productive. Following IMGT convention, CDR3 was defined as the stretch from the second conserved V-encoded cysteine up to the conserved J-encoded phenylalanine. In an earlier analysis of some 550 of the donors, sequences lacking an unambiguous match to a single V gene segment were excluded. In an earlier analysis of approximately 610 of the donors, V segments were called functional above 56.7% productive rearrangements and were called segregating when the between-donor standard deviation exceeded 5%. A statistical classification framework was built to diagnose cytomegalovirus status from the catalog of TCR beta chain sequences. In a later analysis, V and J genes were assigned by comparing TCR nucleotide sequences against IMGT/GENE-DB human TR gene sequences. Using the TCRdist pipeline, a later analysis assigned CDR3 sequences along with most-parsimonious VDJ recombination scenarios. A later analysis defined each TCR beta chain by its CDR3 amino acid sequence plus V-gene family, and excluded reads lacking a unique V-gene family. To address suspected cross-contamination and a sequencing artifact, a later analysis removed around 590 highly shared, low-generation-probability nucleotide sequences. A later analysis calculated a clonal expansion index for each public chain from normalized within-repertoire ranks of inferred template counts. A later analysis computed generation probabilities with a VDJ recombination model fitted to out-of-frame rearrangements, and checked the results against IGoR. A later analysis scored TCR-TCR, TCR-HLA and TCR-CMV co-occurrence with hypergeometric tests, applying a repertoire-size bias correction to TCR pairs. False discovery rates were estimated in a later analysis by permuting HLA or CMV assignments 20 times. In a later analysis, co-occurring TCRs were grouped with DBSCAN, and TCRdist sequence similarity was added when clustering was performed within HLA-allele-positive subsets. For co-occurrence clustering, repertoires with fewer than 30,000 or more than 120,000 public chains were excluded, along with five repertoires with anomalous nucleotide sharing. TCRdb obtained this table from immuneACCESS and retained in-frame rearrangements with V and J assigned. These tables miss some clones; where compared with another copy, unresolved V genes account for less than half of the shortfall, and the remainder is unexplained. V, J and clone size were drawn from that table, and D and trimming were deduced from the DNA. Counted in this sample were 250,000 or so clones; 75% to 85% of them appeared once. Almost 8% of the sample comes from the top ten.

Findings and caveats that apply to the study as a whole: Because counts were too low, seventeen rarely observed V segments, including chromosome 9 orphons, were left out of the earlier analysis of 587 of the donors. A group of highly shared sequence variants was considered likely to be a technical artifact of the sequencing pipeline. Sequencing depth was assumed to be roughly uniform across donors in the presence/absence analyses, though that assumption may not hold. In a later analysis, most CMV-associated TCR beta chains were found to appear HLA-restricted, with HLA associations seemingly driven largely by CMV exposure. The authors suggested that the approach could potentially be generalized to other disease states and immunological phenotypes. Assigning TCR associations to individual alleles was difficult when HLA alleles, especially DR and DQ, strongly co-occurred. Linkage disequilibrium might explain the correlated functional status among segregating V segments, but an unknown experimental factor could not be excluded. Because some donors lacked HLA typing at each locus, the association tests relied only on the typed subset. A further reported finding was that TCR beta sequences accurately predicted the HLA-A and HLA-B alleles for most subjects in the first cohort. An association between a missense DCLRE1C variant and V-gene and J-gene trimming of TCR beta chains was found in a later genetic analysis and replicated in an independent cohort. Immune exposure information for the cohort was limited to CMV serostatus. According to a later genetic analysis, donors in an Asian-associated ancestry cluster had fewer N-insertions in productive TCRs than the approximately 700-donor mean. In the study, 164 TCR beta chains were listed as associated with cytomegalovirus. Only TCR beta chains were sequenced in this cohort, and the absence of alpha or paired-chain data limited detectable features. In both the original and validation cohorts, the classifier was reported to diagnose cytomegalovirus status with high specificity and sensitivity. Compared with equally common non-associated chains, HLA-associated TCR beta chains in a later analysis were more clonally expanded and had lower generation probabilities. Most TCR sequences were seen in very few donors, while some public TCRs were found in many individuals. Several of the top co-occurrence clusters appeared to be linked to parvovirus B19, influenza, CMV and Epstein-Barr virus, according to a later analysis. Three of the identified cytomegalovirus-associated TCR beta chains were confirmed in vitro to be specific for cytomegalovirus antigens. Some IMGT-functional V segments, including TRBV6-2 and TRBV6-3, could not be told apart with the 87-base-pair reads, so those segments were excluded. A later analysis found that TCR association rates varied across HLA loci, with DRB1 alleles showing the most associated TCRs and HLA-C alleles the fewest. In an earlier analysis of some 550 of the donors, most TCR beta V segments were observed in productive rearrangements about 87% or about 30% of the time, broadly matching IMGT annotations. In a later analysis, some 18,000 TCR beta sequences were associated with specific HLA alleles at a false discovery rate of 0.05.

The germline V and J ends show losses of 0 bases and 7 bases respectively, and no gene match explains 7 bases of the junction. Including cysteine and phenylalanine, the CDR3 has 15 amino acids. Only CDR3 DNA remains: 45 bases, in frame from the first base. CDR1 MGHRA and CDR2 YSYEKL were looked up in the germline V gene. The rearrangement combines TRBV4-1 with TRBJ2-7; 9 of the junction bases match TRBD2. The sample taken for sequencing was PBMCs. The receptor was isolated from an older woman in good health and CMV-seropositive. The nucleotides are TGCGCCAGCAGCCAAGAAGGCGGGAGGGGGTGGGAGCAGTACTTC. Translated, this is CASSQEGGRGWEQYF.